This T cell receptor beta chain came from a study of T cells in Graves' hyperthyroidism and ophthalmopathy. Per germline, CDR1 MNHNS and CDR2 SASEGT. V shed 6 bases and J shed 3 bases, with 15 bases lying between them. This CDR3 contains 15 residues. Amplified TCR beta CDR3 regions came from RNA transcripts. The TCR CDR3 was amplified in a first-round RT-PCR using the HTBI primer set. TCRdb reanalysed the multiplex PCR reads using MiXCR and keeps one entry per CDR3 protein. In the table there are about 280,000 distinct CDR3 sequences, about 25% of which are singletons. This clonotype was obtained from a man aged 35 to 55 with Graves' hyperthyroidism that later progressed to Graves' ophthalmopathy. The source material was blood. V gene TRBV6-1 combines with J gene TRBJ1-5, with D possibly matching TRBD1 (5 bases). The CDR3 bases are TGTGCCAGCAGGTGGGCAGGGAGTCTCAATCAGCCCCAGCATTTT. Translated: CASRWAGSLNQPQHF.